Listed here are 7 T cell receptor beta chains from one sample, sequenced in a study of molecular identifiers for immune sequencing clone quantification. Via MiXCR, TCRdb re-called the PCR reads, giving one row per CDR3 protein. The data hold about 500,000 distinct CDR3 sequences, with about 22% observed a single time. The sample was naive CD8+ T cells from blood, with Jurkat cell RNA spiked in. Sample subset: FACS-sorted CD8+CD4-CCR7+CD45RA+ naive T cells. These receptors were taken from a human donor in good health. Some libraries in this study had Jurkat cell RNA spiked in.

In its sample, this clonotype was seen many times. The rearrangement links TRBV25-1 to TRBJ2-5; D is possibly TRBD2 (5 bases). The CDR3 consists of 14 residues. Germline values: CDR1 MGHDK, CDR2 SYGVNS. V dropped 1 base and J dropped 4 bases, with 10 bases sitting between them. CDR3 bases: TGTGCCAGCAGTGAATTCGGAGGAGGAGAGACCCAGTACTTC. Translated: CASSEFGGGETQYF.

This clonotype was found a few times. The chain couples TRBV10-3 to TRBJ2-3, with 7 bases identical to TRBD1. The CDR3 has 13 amino acids. Germline V gene lookup returns CDR1 ENHRY and CDR2 SYGVKD. V lost 6 bases to trimming and J lost 8 bases; unmatched junction nucleotides: 8. The CDR3 DNA is TGTGCCATCAGCCACGGACAGGAACCTACGCAGTATTTT. Its protein product is CAISHGQEPTQYF.

This clonotype was picked up a small number of times. The chain combines TRBV2 with TRBJ2-3; D remains unclear. The germline V and J ends were trimmed by 6 bases and 0 bases, with 10 bases remaining between them. CDR3 length equals 14 residues. The germline V gene encodes CDR1 SNHLY and CDR2 FYNNEI. As DNA, the CDR3 is TGTGCCAGCAGACCCGATAGCAGCACAGATACGCAGTATTTT. It is translated as CASRPDSSTDTQYF.

This clonotype was seen many times. The chain employs TRBV24-1 and TRBJ2-1; possible D gene TRBD1, 6 bases. From germline, CDR1 is KGHDR and CDR2 SFDVKD. V was shortened by 3 bases and J by 12 bases, with 11 bases between the two germline ends. This CDR3 spans 12 amino acids. CDR3 bases: TGTGCCACCAGTGATGTCGACAGGATGCAGTTCTTC. It yields the protein CATSDVDRMQFF.

Ten or more counts support this clonotype. The V and J genes are TRBV4-3 and TRBJ2-3, with no clear D. CDR1 and CDR2 (germline): LGHNA, YSLEER. The V end was cut by 0 bases, the J end by 5 bases, with 12 bases between. The CDR3 sequence is 15 residues long. CDR3 region: CASSQDGSSLDTQYF. The CDR3 DNA reads as TGCGCCAGCAGCCAAGATGGGTCAAGCTTAGATACGCAGTATTTT.

The sample holds a few counts of this clonotype. This sequence joins TRBV2 and TRBJ2-5; perhaps TRBD2 as D (5 bases). The germline gives CDR1 SNHLY, CDR2 FYNNEI. This CDR3 contains 12 residues. Between the trimmed V and J ends, which lost 2 bases and 12 bases, there was a span of 13 bases. CDR3 sequence: CASSEYNGVEYF. The CDR3 DNA sequence: TGTGCCAGCAGTGAATACAACGGGGTGGAGTACTTC.

This clonotype was counted between two and nine times. The genes are TRBV5-4 and TRBJ1-1; 11 positions match TRBD1. CDR1 and CDR2 from the germline V gene are SGHNT and YYREEE (reference sequence). V lost 4 bases, J lost 7 bases, and 9 bases stayed unmatched. This CDR3 is 15 amino acids long. The CDR3 reads CASSLRTGGLGEAFF. The CDR3 nucleotides read TGTGCCAGCAGCCTCCGGACAGGGGGCTTAGGTGAAGCTTTCTTT.